The 27 T cell receptor beta chains below were found in one sample sequenced in a study of OX40 agonist ivuxolimab in advanced cancers. The protocol was immunoSEQ multiplex PCR, while the TCRdb copy is restricted to in-frame clones and leaves out a portion. This sample has approximately 68,000 clones; 80% to 90% occur once, and the top ten carry more than 3.5%. The source was CD4+ or CD8+ T cells sorted from blood, collected in a trial of the OX40 agonist ivuxolimab. The source is an adult with an advanced solid tumor such as melanoma, head and neck, liver or kidney cancer.

CDR3 coding DNA: TGTGCCAGCAGCCAAGAGGCGGCCAGCTATGGCTACACCTTC. It encodes CASSQEAASYGYTF. The chain is built from TRBV4-2 and TRBJ1-2, with unresolved D. Between the trimmed V and J ends, which lost 0 bases and 4 bases, there was a span of 9 bases. This CDR3 region has 14 residues. The germline V gene encodes CDR1 LGHNA and CDR2 YNFKEQ.

The V and J genes are TRBV9 and TRBJ1-1; no definite D call. Trimming removed 0 bases from V and 5 bases from J, with 8 bases in between. Germline CDR1 is SGDLS and CDR2 is YYNGEE. The CDR3 has 13 residues. CDR3 sequence (DNA): TGTGCCAGCAGCGTAGCTCTGGGGACTGAAGCTTTCTTT. The encoded protein is CASSVALGTEAFF.

In nucleotides, the CDR3 is TGTGCCAGTAGTGGACGGACCTACGAGCAGTACTTC. This sequence encodes CASSGRTYEQYF. The chain employs TRBV19 and TRBJ2-7; no clear D gene. This CDR3 is 12 amino acids long. Germline V gene lookup returns CDR1 LNHDA and CDR2 SQIVND (reference sequence). Trimming pared 5 bases from V and 2 bases from J, leaving 7 bases between.

As regards this clone: At one end the junction does not follow the germline gene, possibly because of a read error. V gene TRBV2 combines with J gene TRBJ1-6; TRBD1 might be the D (6 bases). The CDR3 runs 13 residues. CDR1 and CDR2 (germline): SNHLY, FYNNEI. CDR3: CASKGGYTSPLHF. DNA of the CDR3: TGTGCCAGCAAGGGGGGGTATACTTCACCCCTCCACTTT.

The chain couples TRBV7-8 to TRBJ2-7, with a tentative D call TRBD1 (5 bases). The germline V gene has CDR1 SGHVS and CDR2 FQNEAQ. V was cut by 6 bases and J by 3 bases, with 15 bases left in between. The CDR3 is 14 residues long. CDR3 loop: CASSRPPGHYEQYF. The CDR3, as DNA: TGTGCCAGCAGTCGCCCCCCCGGACACTACGAGCAGTACTTC. Full variable domain (rest looked up from reference TRBV7-8 and TRBJ2-7): GAGVSQSPRYKVAKRGQDVALRCDPISGHVSLFWYQQALGQGPEFLTYFQNEAQLDKSGLPSDRFFAERPEGSVSTLKIQRTQQEDSAVYLCASSRPPGHYEQYFGPGTRLTVT.

This chain links TRBV18 with TRBJ1-5, with D perhaps TRBD1 (5 bases). Germline V CDR1 and CDR2: KGHSH, LQKENI. The CDR3 runs to 15 residues. V was pared by 6 bases and J by 9 bases, with 21 bases between. The CDR3 is CASSPPGLPTGPQHF. The DNA of the CDR3 is TGTGCCAGCTCGCCCCCGGGACTTCCAACGGGGCCCCAGCATTTT.

J is TRBJ1-1 and V is TRBV7-2, with a tentative D call TRBD1 (5 bases). CDR3 length: 14 amino acids. The germline V gene has CDR1 SGHTA and CDR2 FQGNSA. V was clipped by 3 bases and J by 3 bases, with 11 bases between them. CDR3 sequence (DNA): TGTGCCAGCAGCTTCAGGGCCCAAGACACTGAAGCTTTCTTT. Its translation: CASSFRAQDTEAFF.

V usage is TRBV19 and J usage is TRBJ1-5; D remains ambiguous. V was trimmed by 11 bases and J by 0 bases, leaving 8 bases between them. Germline loops: CDR1 LNHDA, CDR2 SQIVND (reference sequence). The CDR3 length is 12 residues. The DNA of the CDR3 is TGTGCCTCCCGAGATAGCAATCAGCCCCAGCATTTT. It codes for CASRDSNQPQHF.

This chain uses TRBV5-6 with TRBJ1-5; no firm D call. The CDR3 sequence is 17 residues long. Trimming shortened V by 4 bases and J by 3 bases, and 20 bases separated the two germline ends. Germline V CDR1 and CDR2: SGHDT, YYEEEE. The chain's CDR3 is CASSPSTTRTFNQPQHF. For the CDR3, the DNA is TGTGCCAGCAGCCCATCAACTACTAGAACATTCAATCAGCCCCAGCATTTT.

The genes are TRBV5-1 and TRBJ1-2, with D possibly being TRBD1 (5 bases). Germline CDR1 reads SGHRS; CDR2 reads YFSETQ. This CDR3 spans 13 amino acids. Trimming removed 4 bases from V and 5 bases from J, with 12 bases in between. CDR3: CASSGGRLYGYTF. For the CDR3, the DNA is TGCGCCAGCAGCGGGGGACGGCTGTATGGCTACACCTTC.

V and J are TRBV13 and TRBJ1-2; 7 bases agree with TRBD1. V shed 0 bases and J 4 bases; nucleotides not matched to a gene: 2. There are 14 residues in the CDR3. Germline V gives CDR1 PRHDT, CDR2 FYEKMQ (reference sequence). The CDR3 coding sequence is TGTGCCAGCAGCTTAGGATCAGGGGGCTATGGCTACACCTTC. It is translated as CASSLGSGGYGYTF.

This chain links TRBV7-9 with TRBJ1-4; D not certain. In germline, CDR1 is SEHNR, CDR2 FQNEAQ (reference sequence). V was cut by 5 bases and J by 8 bases, with 18 bases left in between. CDR3 length equals 15 residues. The CDR3 sequence is CASSQYPTRVEKLFF. CDR3 DNA: TGTGCCAGCAGCCAGTACCCGACACGGGTAGAAAAACTGTTTTTT.

The CDR3 reads CASSRPSREGTGELFF. In DNA form, the CDR3 reads TGTGCCAGCAGCAGACCATCACGGGAGGGGACCGGGGAGCTGTTTTTT. This chain uses TRBV7-3 with TRBJ2-2, with 8 positions matching TRBD2. Germline trimming cut 5 bases from V and 5 bases from J; bases unmatched to any gene: 10. The V gene's germline CDR1 is SGHTA and CDR2 FQGTGA. This CDR3 region has 16 residues.

V and J are TRBV7-6 and TRBJ1-3; TRBD1 is a possible D gene (5 bases). CDR3 length equals 16 residues. Germline values: CDR1 SGHVS, CDR2 FNYEAQ. V was pared by 8 bases and J by 4 bases, with 21 bases between. The CDR3 reads CASQSFSREGGNTIYF. DNA of the CDR3: TGTGCCAGCCAATCTTTCTCCAGGGAGGGCGGAAACACCATATATTTT.

The chain joins TRBV7-2 to TRBJ2-5; 7 bases match TRBD2. Trimming at V came to 2 bases and at J to 5 bases, leaving 5 bases not matched to a gene. Germline V gene lookup returns CDR1 SGHTA and CDR2 FQGNSA. CDR3 length: 14 amino acids. DNA for the CDR3: TGTGCCAGCAGCTTATACGGGGGGTCGGAGACCCAGTACTTC. It translates to CASSLYGGSETQYF. Full variable domain (rest looked up from reference TRBV7-2 and TRBJ2-5): GAGVSQSPSNKVTEKGKDVELRCDPISGHTALYWYRQSLGQGLEFLIYFQGNSAPDKSGLPSDRFSAERTGGSVSTLTIQRTQQEDSAVYLCASSLYGGSETQYFGPGTRLLVL.

The chain couples TRBV7-3 to TRBJ2-5, with a possible D match to TRBD1 (5 bases). Matching the DNA end better, TRBJ2-7 makes the J call doubtful. Germline-derived CDR1 and CDR2 are SGHTA and FQGTGA. There are 15 residues in the CDR3. CDR3 in amino acids: CASSKNPDNLYEQYF. DNA of the CDR3: TGTGCCAGCAGCAAAAATCCGGACAATCTCTACGAGCAGTACTTC.

The genes are TRBV5-5 and TRBJ2-7; D unclear. The CDR3 totals 16 residues. Trimming took off 4 bases at V and 1 base at J, with 18 bases between the two ends. Germline V gene data show CDR1 as SGHKS and CDR2 as YYEKEE (reference sequence). CDR3 DNA: TGTGCCAGCAGCCCTGACCGACGCATTACTTCCTACGAGCAGTACTTC. Encoded protein: CASSPDRRITSYEQYF.

The chain is built from TRBV25-1 and TRBJ2-5; D is unclear. Germline CDR1 reads MGHDK; CDR2 reads SYGVNS. The CDR3 contains 14 residues. V was cut by 3 bases and J by 2 bases, with 10 bases left in between. In nucleotides, the CDR3 is TGTGCCAGCAGTGATCTGGTCCGACAAGAGACCCAGTACTTC. Its protein is CASSDLVRQETQYF.

Only one count was recorded for this clone. This chain connects TRBV18 to TRBJ1-1, with D perhaps TRBD1 (5 bases). This CDR3 has 16 amino acids. Trimming took off 1 base at V and 3 bases at J, with 15 bases between the two ends. Germline CDR1 and CDR2: KGHSH and LQKENI. CDR3 sequence reads: CASSPQVIQGHTEAFF. The CDR3 coding sequence is TGTGCCAGCTCACCACAGGTTATCCAGGGACACACTGAAGCTTTCTTT.

This chain joins TRBV7-9 and TRBJ2-1; 7 bases align to TRBD1. The CDR3 totals 13 residues. Germline V lookup: CDR1 SEHNR, CDR2 FQNEAQ (reference sequence). V trimming: 8 bases; J trimming: 6 bases; junction bases outside the gene matches: 7. CDR3 in amino acids: CASGSRDSNEQFF. CDR3 coding DNA: TGTGCCAGCGGTTCCCGGGACAGCAATGAGCAGTTCTTC.

This sequence joins TRBV9 and TRBJ2-7; 11 bases line up with TRBD1. CDR1 is SGDLS, CDR2 YYNGEE, per germline. CDR3 length: 16 residues. J was trimmed by 4 bases and V by 2 bases; bases with no gene match: 8. This chain's CDR3 is CASSVRTGGGFYEQYF. The CDR3 DNA is TGTGCCAGCAGCGTGAGGACAGGGGGCGGTTTTTACGAGCAGTACTTC.

The chain employs TRBV7-9 and TRBJ1-6, with D hard to call. The CDR3 spans 15 residues. Germline CDR1 SEHNR, CDR2 FQNEAQ (reference sequence). V gave up 0 bases and J gave up 7 bases, with 10 bases separating them. CDR3 region: CASSLAVVQNSPLHF. CDR3 DNA sequence: TGTGCCAGCAGCTTAGCAGTGGTGCAAAATTCACCCCTCCACTTT.

This clone was counted between two and nine times. The rearrangement uses TRBV9 and TRBJ2-2, with 8 bases that match TRBD1. In germline, CDR1 is SGDLS, CDR2 YYNGEE. This CDR3 has 15 amino acids. V lost 4 bases, J lost 1 base, and 3 bases stayed unmatched. This CDR3 reads CASSPGTGNTGELFF. For the CDR3, the DNA is TGTGCCAGCAGCCCCGGGACAGGGAACACCGGGGAGCTGTTTTTT. Variable domain in full (rest from reference TRBV9 and TRBJ2-2): DSGVTQTPKHLITATGQRVTLRCSPRSGDLSVYWYQQSLDQGLQFLIQYYNGEERAKGNILERFSAQQFPDLHSELNLSSLELGDSALYFCASSPGTGNTGELFFGEGSRLTVL.

V and J are TRBV5-1 and TRBJ1-1; D is unclear. Trimming took 2 bases from V and 3 from J, leaving 14 bases between them. The CDR3 covers 15 residues. CDR1 and CDR2 (germline): SGHRS, YFSETQ. This chain's CDR3 is CASSLQLGEDTEAFF. In DNA, the CDR3 is TGCGCCAGCAGCTTACAGCTGGGAGAAGACACTGAAGCTTTCTTT.

The rearrangement links TRBV11-3 to TRBJ1-2, with TRBD1 matching over 8 bases. The CDR3 sequence is 16 residues long. Per the germline V gene, CDR1 is SGHNT and CDR2 is YENEEA. The trim removed 5 bases at V and 0 bases at J, leaving 8 bases unmatched. CDR3 loop: CASSTGLGQANYGYTF. The CDR3, as DNA: TGTGCCAGCAGCACGGGATTGGGACAGGCTAACTATGGCTACACCTTC.

The genes are TRBV14 and TRBJ2-1; D perhaps matches TRBD1 (6 bases). This CDR3 is built from 15 residues. V was trimmed by 1 base and J by 3 bases, leaving 10 bases between them. Per the germline V gene, CDR1 is SGHDN and CDR2 is FVKESK. The CDR3 DNA follows: TGTGCCAGCAGCCAAGGCAGGGGCTACTACAATGAGCAGTTCTTC. The encoded protein is CASSQGRGYYNEQFF.

This rearrangement joins TRBV12-5 to TRBJ2-7, with 10 bases identical to TRBD2. The CDR3 sequence is 15 residues long. The junction had 9 bases not matched to a gene; V was cut back by 4 bases and J by 6 bases. CDR1 is LGHNT and CDR2 is FRNRAP in the germline V gene. DNA for the CDR3: TGTGCTAGTGGTTCTAGCGGGAGACCCAAAGGCGAGCAGTACTTC. It specifies CASGSSGRPKGEQYF. The full variable domain, completed using reference TRBV12-5 and TRBJ2-7, is DARVTQTPRHKVTEMGQEVTMRCQPILGHNTVFWYRQTMMQGLELLAYFRNRAPLDDSGMPKDRFSAEMPDATLATLKIQPSEPRDSAVYFCASGSSGRPKGEQYFGPGTRLTVT.